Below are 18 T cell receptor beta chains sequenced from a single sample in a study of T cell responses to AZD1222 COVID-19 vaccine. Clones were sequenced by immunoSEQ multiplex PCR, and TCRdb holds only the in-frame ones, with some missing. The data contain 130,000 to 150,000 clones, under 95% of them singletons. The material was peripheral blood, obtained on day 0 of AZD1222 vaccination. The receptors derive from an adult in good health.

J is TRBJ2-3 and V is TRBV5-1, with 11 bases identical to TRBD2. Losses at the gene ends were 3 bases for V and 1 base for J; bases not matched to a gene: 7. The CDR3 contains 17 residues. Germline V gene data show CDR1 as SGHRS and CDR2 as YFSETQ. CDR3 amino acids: CASSYLAGGPGTDTQYF. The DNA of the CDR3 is TGCGCCAGCAGCTATTTAGCGGGGGGGCCGGGCACAGATACGCAGTATTTT.

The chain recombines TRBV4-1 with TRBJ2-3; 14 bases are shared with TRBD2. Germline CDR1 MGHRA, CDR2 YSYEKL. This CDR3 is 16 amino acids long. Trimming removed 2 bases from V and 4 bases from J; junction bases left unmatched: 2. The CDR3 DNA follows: TGCGCCAGCAGCCAAAGACTAGCGGGAGGGGCAGATACGCAGTATTTT. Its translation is CASSQRLAGGADTQYF.

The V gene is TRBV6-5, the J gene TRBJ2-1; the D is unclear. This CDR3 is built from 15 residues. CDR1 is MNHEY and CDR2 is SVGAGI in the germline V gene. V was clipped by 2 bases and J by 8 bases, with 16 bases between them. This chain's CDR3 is CASSYTGSLKHEQFF. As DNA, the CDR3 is TGTGCCAGCAGTTACACCGGGTCCCTAAAGCATGAGCAGTTCTTC.

Here the CDR3 DNA reads TGCGCCAGCAGCTCAGGGCCCACGGGGGAGACCCAGTACTTC. It codes for CASSSGPTGETQYF. This chain links TRBV5-1 with TRBJ2-5; D may match TRBD1 or TRBD2 (5 bases each). This CDR3 is built from 14 residues. Trimming left V 3 bases short and J 5 bases short, with 14 bases between. CDR1 and CDR2 from the germline V gene are SGHRS and YFSETQ. Drawing the rest from reference TRBV5-1 and TRBJ2-5, the complete variable domain is KAGVTQTPRYLIKTRGQQVTLSCSPISGHRSVSWYQQTPGQGLQFLFEYFSETQRNKGNFPGRFSGRQFSNSRSEMNVSTLELGDSALYLCASSSGPTGETQYFGPGTRLLVL.

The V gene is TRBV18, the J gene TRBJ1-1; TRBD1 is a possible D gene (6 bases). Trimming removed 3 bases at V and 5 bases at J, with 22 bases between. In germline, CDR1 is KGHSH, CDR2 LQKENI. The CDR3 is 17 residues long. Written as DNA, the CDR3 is TGTGCCAGCTCACCTGTTCTGGGGGGCGCGTCGAGAACTGAAGCTTTCTTT. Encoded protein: CASSPVLGGASRTEAFF.

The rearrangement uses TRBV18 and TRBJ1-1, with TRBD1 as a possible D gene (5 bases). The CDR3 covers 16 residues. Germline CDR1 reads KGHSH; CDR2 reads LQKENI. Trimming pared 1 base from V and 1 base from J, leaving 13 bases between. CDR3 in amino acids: CASSPLREGRNTEAFF. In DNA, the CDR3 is TGTGCCAGCTCACCACTCCGGGAGGGGCGGAACACTGAAGCTTTCTTT. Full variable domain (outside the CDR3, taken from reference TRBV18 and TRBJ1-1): NAGVMQNPRHLVRRRGQEARLRCSPMKGHSHVYWYRQLPEEGLKFMVYLQKENIIDESGMPKERFSAEFPKEGPSILRIQQVVRGDSAAYFCASSPLREGRNTEAFFGQGTRLTVV.

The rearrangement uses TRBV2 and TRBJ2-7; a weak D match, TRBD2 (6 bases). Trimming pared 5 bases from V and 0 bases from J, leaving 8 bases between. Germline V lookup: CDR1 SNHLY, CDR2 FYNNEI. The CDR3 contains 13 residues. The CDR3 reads CASSREVSYEQYF. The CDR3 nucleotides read TGTGCCAGCAGTAGGGAGGTCTCCTACGAGCAGTACTTC. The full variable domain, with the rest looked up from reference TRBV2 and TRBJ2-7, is EPEVTQTPSHQVTQMGQEVILRCVPISNHLYFYWYRQILGQKVEFLVSFYNNEISEKSEIFDDQFSVERPDGSNFTLKIRSTKLEDSAMYFCASSREVSYEQYFGPGTRLTVT.

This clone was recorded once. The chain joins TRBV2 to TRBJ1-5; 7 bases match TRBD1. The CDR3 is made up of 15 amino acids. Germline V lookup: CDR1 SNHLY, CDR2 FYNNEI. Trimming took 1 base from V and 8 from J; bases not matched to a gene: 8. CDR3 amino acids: CASSEGQGGWEPQHF. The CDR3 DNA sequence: TGTGCCAGCAGTGAAGGACAGGGCGGTTGGGAGCCCCAGCATTTT.

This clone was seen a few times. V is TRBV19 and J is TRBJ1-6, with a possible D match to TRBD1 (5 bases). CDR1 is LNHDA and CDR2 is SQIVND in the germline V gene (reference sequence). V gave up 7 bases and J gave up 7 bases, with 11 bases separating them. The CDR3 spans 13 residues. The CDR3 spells CASTAGRNSPLHF. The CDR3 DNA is TGTGCCAGTACGGCAGGGAGGAATTCACCCCTCCACTTT.

For the CDR3, the DNA is TGTGCCACCAGTGATCTCCCCGTCCCGCCCGGGGAGCTGTTTTTT. Its translation: CATSDLPVPPGELFF. The chain joins TRBV24-1 to TRBJ2-2; no reliable D call. The CDR3 contains 15 residues. Trimming cost V 3 bases and J 6 bases, with 13 bases left between them. Germline CDR1 reads KGHDR; CDR2 reads SFDVKD.

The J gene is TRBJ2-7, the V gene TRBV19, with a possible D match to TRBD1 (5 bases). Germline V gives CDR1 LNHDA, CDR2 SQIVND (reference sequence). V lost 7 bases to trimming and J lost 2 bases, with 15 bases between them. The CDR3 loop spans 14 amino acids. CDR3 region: CASTAGDSAYEQYF. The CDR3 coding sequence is TGTGCCAGTACTGCCGGAGACAGTGCCTACGAGCAGTACTTC.

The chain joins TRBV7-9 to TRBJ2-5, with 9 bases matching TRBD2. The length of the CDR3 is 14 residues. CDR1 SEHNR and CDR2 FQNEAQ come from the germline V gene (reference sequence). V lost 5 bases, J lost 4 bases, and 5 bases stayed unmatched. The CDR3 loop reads CASSHSGGRETQYF. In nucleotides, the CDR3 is TGTGCCAGCAGCCACAGCGGGGGGAGAGAGACCCAGTACTTC.

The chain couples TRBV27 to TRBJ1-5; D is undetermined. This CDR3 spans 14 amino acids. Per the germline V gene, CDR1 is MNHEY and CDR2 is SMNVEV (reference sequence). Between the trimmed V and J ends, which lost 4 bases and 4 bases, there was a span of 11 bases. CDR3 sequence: CASSSPYKNQPQHF. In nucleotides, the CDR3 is TGTGCCAGCAGTTCTCCTTATAAAAATCAGCCCCAGCATTTT.

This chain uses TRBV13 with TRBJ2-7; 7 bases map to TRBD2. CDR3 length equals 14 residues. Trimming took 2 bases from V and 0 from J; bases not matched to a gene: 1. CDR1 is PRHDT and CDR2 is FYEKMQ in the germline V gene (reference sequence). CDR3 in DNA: TGTGCCAGCAGCTTACGGGGGGACTCCTACGAGCAGTACTTC. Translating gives CASSLRGDSYEQYF.

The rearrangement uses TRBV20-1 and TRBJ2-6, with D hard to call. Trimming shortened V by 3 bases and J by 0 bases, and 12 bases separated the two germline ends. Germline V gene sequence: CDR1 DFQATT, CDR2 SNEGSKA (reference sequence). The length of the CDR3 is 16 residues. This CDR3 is CSASPLTPSGANVLTF. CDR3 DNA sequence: TGCAGTGCTAGTCCTTTGACCCCCTCTGGGGCCAACGTCCTGACTTTC.

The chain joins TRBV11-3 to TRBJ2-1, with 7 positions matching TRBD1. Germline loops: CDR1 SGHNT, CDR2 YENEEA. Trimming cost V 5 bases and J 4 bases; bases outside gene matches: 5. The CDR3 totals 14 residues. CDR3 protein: CASSHRDSYNEQFF. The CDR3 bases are TGTGCCAGCAGCCACCGGGACAGTTACAATGAGCAGTTCTTC.

CDR3 residues: CSASSGTTYEQYF. The CDR3 bases are TGCAGTGCTAGTAGCGGGACCACCTACGAGCAGTACTTC. The chain has TRBV20-1 and TRBJ2-7; 8 bases are shared with TRBD2. CDR1 and CDR2 (germline): DFQATT, SNEGSKA (reference sequence). The CDR3 length is 13 residues. V lost 3 bases to trimming and J lost 2 bases; unmatched junction nucleotides: 3.

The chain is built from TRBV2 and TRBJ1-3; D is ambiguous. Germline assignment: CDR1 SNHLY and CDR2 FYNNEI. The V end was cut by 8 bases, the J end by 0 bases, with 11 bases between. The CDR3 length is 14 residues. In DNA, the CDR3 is TGTGCCAGCGATGACAAGGACTCTGGAAACACCATATATTTT. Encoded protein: CASDDKDSGNTIYF.